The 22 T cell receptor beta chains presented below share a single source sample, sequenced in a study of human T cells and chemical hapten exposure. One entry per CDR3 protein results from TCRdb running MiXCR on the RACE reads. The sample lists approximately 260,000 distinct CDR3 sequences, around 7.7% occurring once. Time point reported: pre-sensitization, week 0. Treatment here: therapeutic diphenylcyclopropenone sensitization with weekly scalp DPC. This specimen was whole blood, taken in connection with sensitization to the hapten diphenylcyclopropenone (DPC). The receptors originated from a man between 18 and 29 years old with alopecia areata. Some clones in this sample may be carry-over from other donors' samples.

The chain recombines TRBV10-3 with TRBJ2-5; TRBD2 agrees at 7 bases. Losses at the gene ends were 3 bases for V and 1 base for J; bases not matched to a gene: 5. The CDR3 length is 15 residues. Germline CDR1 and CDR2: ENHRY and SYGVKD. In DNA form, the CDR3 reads TGTGCCATCAGTGACTTCAGGGAGGGCCAAGAGACCCAGTACTTC. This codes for CAISDFREGQETQYF.

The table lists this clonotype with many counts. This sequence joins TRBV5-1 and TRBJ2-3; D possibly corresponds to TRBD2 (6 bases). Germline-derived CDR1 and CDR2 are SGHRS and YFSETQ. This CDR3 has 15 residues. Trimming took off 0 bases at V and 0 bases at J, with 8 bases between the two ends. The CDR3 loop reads CASSLAGTSTDTQYF. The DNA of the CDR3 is TGCGCCAGCAGCTTGGCTGGGACTAGCACAGATACGCAGTATTTT.

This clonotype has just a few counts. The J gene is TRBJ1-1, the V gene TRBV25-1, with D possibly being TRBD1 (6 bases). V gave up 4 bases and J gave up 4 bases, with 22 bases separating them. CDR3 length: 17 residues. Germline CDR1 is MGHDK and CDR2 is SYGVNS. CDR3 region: CASSGRRFGGRGTEAFF. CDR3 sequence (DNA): TGTGCCAGCAGTGGTCGACGTTTTGGGGGGCGAGGCACTGAAGCTTTCTTT.

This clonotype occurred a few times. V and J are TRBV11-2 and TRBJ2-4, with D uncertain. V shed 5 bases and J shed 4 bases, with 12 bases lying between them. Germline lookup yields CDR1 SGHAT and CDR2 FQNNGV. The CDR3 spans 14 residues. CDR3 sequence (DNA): TGTGCCAGCAGCGCGAATCTACAAAAAAACATTCAGTACTTC. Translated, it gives CASSANLQKNIQYF.

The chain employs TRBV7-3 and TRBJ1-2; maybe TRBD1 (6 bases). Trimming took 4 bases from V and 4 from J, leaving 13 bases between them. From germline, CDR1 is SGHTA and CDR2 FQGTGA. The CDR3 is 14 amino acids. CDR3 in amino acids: CASSYRDGSYGYTF. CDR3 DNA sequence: TGTGCCAGCAGCTACAGGGACGGCAGCTATGGCTACACCTTC.

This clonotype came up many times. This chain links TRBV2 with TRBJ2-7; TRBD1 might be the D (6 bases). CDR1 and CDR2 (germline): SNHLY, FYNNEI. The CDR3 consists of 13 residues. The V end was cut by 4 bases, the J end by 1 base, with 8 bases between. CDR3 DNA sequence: TGTGCCAGCAGTGGACAGGAATCCTACGAGCAGTACGTC. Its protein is CASSGQESYEQYV.

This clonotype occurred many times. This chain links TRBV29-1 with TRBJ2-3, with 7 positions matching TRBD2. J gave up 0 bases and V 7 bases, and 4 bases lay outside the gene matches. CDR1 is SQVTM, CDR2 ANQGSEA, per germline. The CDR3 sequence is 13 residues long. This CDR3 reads CSAIAGSTDTQYF. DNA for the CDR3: TGCAGCGCAATAGCGGGTAGCACAGATACGCAGTATTTT.

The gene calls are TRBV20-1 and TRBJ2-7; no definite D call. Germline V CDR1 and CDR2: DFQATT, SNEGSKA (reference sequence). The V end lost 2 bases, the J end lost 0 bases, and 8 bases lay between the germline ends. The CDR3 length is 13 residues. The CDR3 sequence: CSARSGSSYEQYV. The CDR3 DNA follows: TGCAGTGCTAGATCCGGTAGCTCCTACGAGCAGTACGTC.

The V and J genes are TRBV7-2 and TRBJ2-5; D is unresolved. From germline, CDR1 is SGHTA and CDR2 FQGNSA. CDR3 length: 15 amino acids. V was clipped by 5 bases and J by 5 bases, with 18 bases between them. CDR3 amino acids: CASSPNLITTETQYF. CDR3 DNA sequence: TGTGCCAGCAGCCCTAATTTAATAACTACCGAGACCCAGTACTTC.

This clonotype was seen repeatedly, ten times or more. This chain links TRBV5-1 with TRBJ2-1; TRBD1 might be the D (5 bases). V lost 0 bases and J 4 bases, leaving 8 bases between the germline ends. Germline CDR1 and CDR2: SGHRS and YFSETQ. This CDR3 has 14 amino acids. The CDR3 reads CASSLGQMYNEQFF. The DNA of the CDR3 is TGCGCCAGCAGCTTGGGACAGATGTACAATGAGCAGTTCTTC.

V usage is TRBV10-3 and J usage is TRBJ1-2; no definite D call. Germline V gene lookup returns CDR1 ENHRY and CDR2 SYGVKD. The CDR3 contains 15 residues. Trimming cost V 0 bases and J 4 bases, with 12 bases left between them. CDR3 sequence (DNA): TGTGCCATCAGTGAGTCTACGGAGAGGAGCTATGGCTACACCTTC. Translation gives CAISESTERSYGYTF.

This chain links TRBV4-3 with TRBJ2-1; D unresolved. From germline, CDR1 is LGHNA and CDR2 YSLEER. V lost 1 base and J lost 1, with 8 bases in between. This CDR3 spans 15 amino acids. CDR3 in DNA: TGCGCCAGCAGCCAAGGCAGGCCATCCTACAATGAGCAGTTCTTC. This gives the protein CASSQGRPSYNEQFF.

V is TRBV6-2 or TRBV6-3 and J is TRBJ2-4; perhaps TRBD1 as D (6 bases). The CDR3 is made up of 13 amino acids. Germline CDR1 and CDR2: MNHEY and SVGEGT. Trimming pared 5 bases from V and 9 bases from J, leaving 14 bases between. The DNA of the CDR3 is TGTGCCAGCAGTCACCCGGGACATGGCATTCAGTACTTC. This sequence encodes CASSHPGHGIQYF.

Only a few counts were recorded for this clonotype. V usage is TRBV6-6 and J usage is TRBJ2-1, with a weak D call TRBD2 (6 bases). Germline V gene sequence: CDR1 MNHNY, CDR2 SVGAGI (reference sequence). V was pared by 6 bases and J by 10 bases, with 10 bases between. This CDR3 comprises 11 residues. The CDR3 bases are TGTGCCAGCAGCCTCCGGGGGGAGCAGTTCTTC. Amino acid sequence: CASSLRGEQFF.

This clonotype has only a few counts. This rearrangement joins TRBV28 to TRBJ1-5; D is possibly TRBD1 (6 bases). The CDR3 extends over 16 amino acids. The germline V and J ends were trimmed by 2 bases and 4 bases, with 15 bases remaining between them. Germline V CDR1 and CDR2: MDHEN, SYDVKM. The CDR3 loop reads CASSLGTGRRNQPQHF. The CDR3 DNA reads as TGTGCCAGCAGTTTAGGTACAGGGAGGAGGAATCAGCCCCAGCATTTT.

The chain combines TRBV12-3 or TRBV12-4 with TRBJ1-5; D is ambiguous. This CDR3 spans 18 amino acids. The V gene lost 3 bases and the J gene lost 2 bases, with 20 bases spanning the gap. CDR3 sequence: CASSFFLFSPGGNQPQHF. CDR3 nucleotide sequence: TGTGCCAGCAGTTTCTTCTTATTTTCTCCCGGGGGCAATCAGCCCCAGCATTTT.

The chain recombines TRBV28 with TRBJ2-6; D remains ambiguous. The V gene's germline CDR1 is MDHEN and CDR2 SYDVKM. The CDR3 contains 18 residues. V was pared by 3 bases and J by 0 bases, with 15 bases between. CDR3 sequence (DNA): TGTGCCAGCAGTTTTGTGGCAGGAACGAGCTCTGGGGCCAACGTCCTGACTTTC. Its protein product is CASSFVAGTSSGANVLTF.

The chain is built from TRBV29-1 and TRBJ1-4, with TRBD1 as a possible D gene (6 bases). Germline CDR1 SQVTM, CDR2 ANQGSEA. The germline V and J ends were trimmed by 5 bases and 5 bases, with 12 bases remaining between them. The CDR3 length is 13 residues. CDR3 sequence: CSVTGLGNEKLFF. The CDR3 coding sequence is TGCAGCGTTACAGGGTTAGGCAATGAAAAACTGTTTTTT.

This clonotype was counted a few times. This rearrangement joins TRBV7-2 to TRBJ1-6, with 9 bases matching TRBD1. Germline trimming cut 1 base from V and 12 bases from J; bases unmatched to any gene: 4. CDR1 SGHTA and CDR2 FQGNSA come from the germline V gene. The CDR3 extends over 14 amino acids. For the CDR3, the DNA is TGTGCCAGCAGCTTAGGGGGGACAGGGAAACCCCTCCACTTT. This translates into CASSLGGTGKPLHF.

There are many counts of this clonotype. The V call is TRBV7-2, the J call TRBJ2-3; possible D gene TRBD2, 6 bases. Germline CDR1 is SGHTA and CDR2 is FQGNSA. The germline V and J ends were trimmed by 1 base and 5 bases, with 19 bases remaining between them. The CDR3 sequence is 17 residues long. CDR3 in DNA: TGTGCCAGCAGCTTAGGCTCGTTTACTAGCAGGCTAGATACGCAGTATTTT. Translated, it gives CASSLGSFTSRLDTQYF. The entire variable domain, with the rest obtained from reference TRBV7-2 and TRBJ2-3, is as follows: GAGVSQSPSNKVTEKGKDVELRCDPISGHTALYWYRQSLGQGLEFLIYFQGNSAPDKSGLPSDRFSAERTGGSVSTLTIQRTQQEDSAVYLCASSLGSFTSRLDTQYFGPGTRLTVL.

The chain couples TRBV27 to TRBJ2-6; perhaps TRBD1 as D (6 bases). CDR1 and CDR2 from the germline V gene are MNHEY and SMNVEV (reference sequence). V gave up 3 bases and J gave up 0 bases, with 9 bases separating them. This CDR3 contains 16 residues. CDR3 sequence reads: CASSLIRGSGANVLTF. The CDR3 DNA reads TGTGCCAGCAGTTTGATCAGGGGCTCTGGGGCCAACGTCCTGACTTTC.

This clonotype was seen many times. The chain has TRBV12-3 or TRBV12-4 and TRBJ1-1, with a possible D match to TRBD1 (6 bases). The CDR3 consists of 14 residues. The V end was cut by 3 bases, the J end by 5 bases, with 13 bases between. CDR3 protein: CASSFWTVRTEAFF. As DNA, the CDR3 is TGTGCCAGCAGTTTCTGGACAGTGAGAACTGAAGCTTTCTTT.